These 16 T cell receptor beta chains were sequenced from one sample in a study of cytomegalovirus exposure and HLA in healthy donors (dated by TCRdb to about 2017). Libraries were built with the immunoSEQ multiplex PCR assay. A mixture of 60 forward primers for TCR Vbeta segments and 13 reverse primers for TCR Jbeta segments was used in the multiplex PCR. In its TCRdb copy, this immuneACCESS table keeps in-frame sequences only and misses some clones. Where compared with another copy, unresolved V genes explain less than half of these, and the others have no known cause. The sample records about 180,000 clones, under 85% of which are singletons. Clones ranked in the top ten supply approximately 2.9% of the sample. The sample comprised PBMCs. The receptors were gathered from a male donor in good health and CMV-seronegative.

V gene TRBV5-1 combines with J gene TRBJ1-1, with a weak D call TRBD1 (6 bases). Germline V gene lookup returns CDR1 SGHRS and CDR2 YFSETQ. V gave up 4 bases and J gave up 2 bases, with 9 bases separating them. CDR3 length: 13 residues. The CDR3 spells CASSPDSNTEAFF. CDR3 bases: TGCGCCAGCAGCCCGGACAGTAACACTGAAGCTTTCTTT. Full variable domain (missing parts from reference TRBV5-1 and TRBJ1-1): KAGVTQTPRYLIKTRGQQVTLSCSPISGHRSVSWYQQTPGQGLQFLFEYFSETQRNKGNFPGRFSGRQFSNSRSEMNVSTLELGDSALYLCASSPDSNTEAFFGQGTRLTVV.

The chain has TRBV4-1 and TRBJ1-5; D unresolved. V dropped 1 base and J dropped 0 bases, with 7 bases sitting between them. The germline CDR1 and CDR2 sequences are MGHRA and YSYEKL. The CDR3 runs to 15 residues. The CDR3 DNA reads TGCGCCAGCAGCCAAGTAGACTATAGCAATCAGCCCCAGCATTTT. The encoded protein is CASSQVDYSNQPQHF.

The gene calls are TRBV7-9 and TRBJ2-5; a possible D gene is TRBD1 (5 bases). The CDR3 length is 13 residues. Germline CDR1 is SEHNR and CDR2 is FQNEAQ (reference sequence). V was trimmed by 6 bases and J by 5 bases, leaving 13 bases between them. The chain's CDR3 is CASSRRRVETQYF. The DNA for the CDR3 is TGTGCCAGCAGTAGACGCAGGGTGGAGACCCAGTACTTC. Complete variable domain (other parts from reference TRBV7-9 and TRBJ2-5): DTGVSQNPRHKITKRGQNVTFRCDPISEHNRLYWYRQTLGQGPEFLTYFQNEAQLEKSRLLSDRFSAERPKGSFSTLEIQRTEQGDSAMYLCASSRRRVETQYFGPGTRLLVL.

The chain employs TRBV7-6 and TRBJ1-5; D gene ambiguous. Germline CDR1 SGHVS, CDR2 FNYEAQ. The CDR3 is 13 amino acids. Trimming removed 4 bases at V and 3 bases at J, with 7 bases between. CDR3 residues: CASSSNSNQPQHF. CDR3 in DNA: TGTGCCAGCAGCTCTAACTCCAATCAGCCCCAGCATTTT.

The rearrangement links TRBV18 to TRBJ2-5; D ambiguous. Trimming removed 2 bases from V and 3 bases from J, with 7 bases in between. The CDR3 loop spans 13 amino acids. Germline values: CDR1 KGHSH, CDR2 LQKENI. The CDR3 reads CASSPGQEETQYF. DNA for the CDR3: TGTGCCAGCTCACCAGGGCAGGAAGAGACCCAGTACTTC. Based on the CDR3 plus reference TRBV18 and TRBJ2-5, the full variable domain is NAGVMQNPRHLVRRRGQEARLRCSPMKGHSHVYWYRQLPEEGLKFMVYLQKENIIDESGMPKERFSAEFPKEGPSILRIQQVVRGDSAAYFCASSPGQEETQYFGPGTRLLVL.

This rearrangement joins TRBV29-1 to TRBJ1-2; possibly TRBD1 for D (5 bases). Between the trimmed V and J ends, which lost 3 bases and 6 bases, there was a span of 20 bases. Germline V gene data show CDR1 as SQVTM and CDR2 as ANQGSEA. The CDR3 runs 15 residues. The CDR3 is CSVESRRGSYNGYTF. The CDR3 DNA follows: TGCAGCGTTGAGAGTCGGAGGGGATCGTACAATGGCTACACCTTC.

V and J are TRBV11-2 and TRBJ2-1, with TRBD2 matching over 10 bases. Germline V gene data show CDR1 as SGHAT and CDR2 as FQNNGV. The CDR3 has 17 residues. After removal of 0 bases from V and 6 bases from J, the junction contained 8 bases not matched to a gene. CDR3 in DNA: TGTGCCAGCAGCTTAGACATCCTAGCGGGAGTTACCAATGAGCAGTTCTTC. Amino acid sequence: CASSLDILAGVTNEQFF.

The DNA for the CDR3 is TGTGCCAGCAGCTTCGGGGGTCAGCCCCAGCATTTT. This encodes CASSFGGQPQHF. This chain links TRBV7-9 with TRBJ1-5; a possible D gene is TRBD1 (5 bases). CDR1 is SEHNR and CDR2 is FQNEAQ in the germline V gene (reference sequence). V lost 3 bases and J 6 bases, leaving 6 bases between the germline ends. This CDR3 contains 12 residues.

To note about this clone: Other nucleotide sequences in the sample specify the same CDR3. Here the CDR3 DNA reads TGTGCCAGTAGTATCAACCAAGAGACCCAGTACTTC. Encoded protein: CASSINQETQYF. V usage is TRBV19 and J usage is TRBJ2-5; D ambiguous. Germline CDR1 LNHDA, CDR2 SQIVND (reference sequence). The CDR3 has 12 amino acids. V lost 3 bases, J lost 0 bases, and 2 bases lay in between. Full variable domain (rest looked up from reference TRBV19 and TRBJ2-5): DGGITQSPKYLFRKEGQNVTLSCEQNLNHDAMYWYRQDPGQGLRLIYYSQIVNDFQKGDIAEGYSVSREKKESFPLTVTSAQKNPTAFYLCASSINQETQYFGPGTRLLVL.

CDR3 residues: CASSRTPEGTEAFF. Written as DNA, the CDR3 is TGTGCCAGCAGTCGGACCCCAGAGGGCACTGAAGCTTTCTTT. V is TRBV7-6 and J is TRBJ1-1, with D unclear. V lost 6 bases and J 4 bases, leaving 15 bases between the germline ends. The V gene's germline CDR1 is SGHVS and CDR2 FNYEAQ. CDR3 size: 14 residues.

The chain has TRBV19 and TRBJ2-5; 10 bases line up with TRBD2. Germline assignment: CDR1 LNHDA and CDR2 SQIVND (reference sequence). CDR3 size: 14 residues. Unmatched junction bases numbered 5, after V lost 5 bases and J lost 5 bases. The CDR3 nucleotides are TGTGCCAGTAGTTCTAGCGGGAGTCGGGAGACCCAGTACTTC. Amino acid sequence: CASSSSGSRETQYF. Full variable domain (outside the CDR3, taken from reference TRBV19 and TRBJ2-5): DGGITQSPKYLFRKEGQNVTLSCEQNLNHDAMYWYRQDPGQGLRLIYYSQIVNDFQKGDIAEGYSVSREKKESFPLTVTSAQKNPTAFYLCASSSSGSRETQYFGPGTRLLVL.

This clone turned up a few times. The V and J genes are TRBV28 and TRBJ1-1, with TRBD1 identical over 9 bases. Per the germline V gene, CDR1 is MDHEN and CDR2 is SYDVKM. This CDR3 region has 17 residues. V lost 2 bases to trimming and J lost 1 base; unmatched junction nucleotides: 8. The CDR3 DNA sequence: TGTGCCAGCAGTTTACGAGGACAGGGGTTGGAGAACACTGAAGCTTTCTTT. Protein: CASSLRGQGLENTEAFF. The full variable domain, with the rest looked up from reference TRBV28 and TRBJ1-1, is DVKVTQSSRYLVKRTGEKVFLECVQDMDHENMFWYRQDPGLGLRLIYFSYDVKMKEKGDIPEGYSVSREKKERFSLILESASTNQTSMYLCASSLRGQGLENTEAFFGQGTRLTVV.

This clone was detected once. V gene TRBV27 combines with J gene TRBJ2-1; D remains ambiguous. CDR3 length: 11 amino acids. Germline CDR1 and CDR2: MNHEY and SMNVEV (reference sequence). Deletions cut 3 bases from V and 10 bases from J, with 7 bases between. In DNA form, the CDR3 reads TGTGCCAGCAGTTTCGTCGGGGAGCAGTTCTTC. It translates to CASSFVGEQFF.

This clone appeared once. The chain has TRBV27 and TRBJ2-1; D is uncertain. Germline V gene lookup returns CDR1 MNHEY and CDR2 SMNVEV (reference sequence). The CDR3 sequence is 14 residues long. The germline V and J ends were trimmed by 1 base and 3 bases, with 7 bases remaining between them. The CDR3 loop reads CASSLFRFYNEQFF. The CDR3 DNA reads TGTGCCAGCAGTTTATTCAGGTTCTACAATGAGCAGTTCTTC.

The rearrangement uses TRBV15 and TRBJ1-2, with D perhaps TRBD1 (5 bases). This CDR3 spans 17 amino acids. The V gene lost 0 bases and the J gene lost 2 bases, with 16 bases spanning the gap. CDR1 LNHNV and CDR2 YYDKDF come from the germline V gene (reference sequence). DNA of the CDR3: TGTGCCACCAGCAGAGATCCCGGCAGGGTAGGGAACTATGGCTACACCTTC. Translated: CATSRDPGRVGNYGYTF.

The genes are TRBV27 and TRBJ2-6; possibly TRBD1 for D (6 bases). Per the germline V gene, CDR1 is MNHEY and CDR2 is SMNVEV (reference sequence). The CDR3 length is 18 residues. V was trimmed by 7 bases and J by 3 bases, leaving 22 bases between them. DNA for the CDR3: TGTGCCAGCAAAGGCCCAGGGGTGCTACTCTTTGGGGCCAACGTCCTGACTTTC. Translated: CASKGPGVLLFGANVLTF.